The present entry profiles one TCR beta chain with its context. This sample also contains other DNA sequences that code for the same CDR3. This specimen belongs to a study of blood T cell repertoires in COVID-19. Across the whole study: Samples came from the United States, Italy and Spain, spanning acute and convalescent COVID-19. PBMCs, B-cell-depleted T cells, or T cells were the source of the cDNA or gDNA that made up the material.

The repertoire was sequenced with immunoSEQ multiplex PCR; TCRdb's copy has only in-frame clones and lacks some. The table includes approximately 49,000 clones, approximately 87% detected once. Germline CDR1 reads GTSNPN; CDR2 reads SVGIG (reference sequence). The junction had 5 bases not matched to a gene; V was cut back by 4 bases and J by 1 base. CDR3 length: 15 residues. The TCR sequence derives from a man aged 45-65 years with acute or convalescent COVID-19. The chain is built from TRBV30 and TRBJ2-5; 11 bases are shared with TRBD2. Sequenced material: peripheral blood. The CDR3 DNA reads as TGTGCCTGGACTCTAGCGGGGGGTTCCCAAGAGACCCAGTACTTC. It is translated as CAWTLAGGSQETQYF.